The clone carrying this T cell receptor beta chain was counted a few times. A much larger clone sits a single nucleotide away, making a read error possible. These data come from a study of graft-versus-host responses after intestinal transplantation. On the study more broadly: As for transplant type, recipients had multivisceral, liver-intestinal, or isolated intestinal grafts. Anti-thymocyte globulin served as induction for all recipients, who then took tacrolimus and steroids for 3 to 4 years. Study-level findings and limits: Recipient marrow harbored GvH clones, some of which surfaced first in ileum or blood.

Trimming stripped 7 bases from V and 0 bases from J, with 14 bases between. The germline CDR1 and CDR2 sequences are SGHNT and YYREEE (reference sequence). The CDR3 totals 15 residues. Sequenced by immunoSEQ multiplex PCR; TCRdb stores in-frame clones only, minus some. The sample shows about 7,000 clones, around 30% of them seen only once. Responders (roughly 200,000, CFSE-labeled) met roughly 200,000 stimulators that were irradiated and violet-dye-labeled. Cell sorting after the reaction yielded proliferating CFSE-low CD3+CD4+ and CD3+CD8+ responders. This chain uses TRBV5-4 with TRBJ1-5, with unresolved D. The input for sequencing was alloreactive CD8+ T cells from a mixed lymphocyte reaction culture, taken before transplantation. Documented subset: CFSE-low proliferating T cells sorted from approximately six-day pre-transplant mixed lymphocyte reaction (GvH or HvG direction). This sequence originates from a human patient who was an organ donor for intestinal transplantation. The CDR3, as DNA: TGTGCCAGCGGCCCTTGGGCGGGTAGCAATCAGCCCCAGCATTTT. Translated: CASGPWAGSNQPQHF.